The source of this T cell receptor (beta chain) is a study of response to subunit inactivated influenza vaccine. General observations from the study: That few new T cells are recruited by each seasonal influenza vaccination was the authors' suggestion.

Ten or more counts support this clonotype. Its antigen is undetermined. TCRdb re-derived calls from the RT-PCR reads in MiXCR, one entry per CDR3 protein. The sample contains 610,000 or so distinct CDR3 sequences, approximately 14% of which appear only once. V was pared by 6 bases and J by 2 bases, with 11 bases between. The CDR3 length is 13 residues. This sample comprised PBMCs from blood, obtained 11 to 12 days after vaccination. The chain couples TRBV12-3 or TRBV12-4 to TRBJ2-7, with D perhaps matching TRBD2 (6 bases). The sequence was obtained from a man aged 50-59 years who received an inactivated influenza vaccine. DNA for the CDR3: TGTGCCAGCAGCTTGGGACTTACCTACGAGCAGTACTTC. Residues: CASSLGLTYEQYF.